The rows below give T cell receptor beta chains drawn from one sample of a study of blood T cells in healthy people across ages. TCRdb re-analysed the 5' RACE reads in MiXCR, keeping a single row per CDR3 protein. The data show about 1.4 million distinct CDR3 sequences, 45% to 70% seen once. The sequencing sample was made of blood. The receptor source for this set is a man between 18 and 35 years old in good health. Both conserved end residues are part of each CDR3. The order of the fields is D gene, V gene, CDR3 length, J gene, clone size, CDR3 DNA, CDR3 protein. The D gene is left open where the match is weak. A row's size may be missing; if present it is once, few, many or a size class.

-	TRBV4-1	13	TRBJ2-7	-	TGCGCCAGCAGGAGCGCAGGTTCCTACGAGCAGTACTTC	CASRSAGSYEQYF
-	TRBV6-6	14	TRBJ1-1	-	TGTGCCAGCAGTTATCAGGGACGGACGAATGAAGCTTTCTTT	CASSYQGRTNEAFF
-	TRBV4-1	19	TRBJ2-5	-	TGCGCCAGCAGCCACTTAGTCCAGGACTACATAGGGGAGGAAGAGACCCAGTACTTC	CASSHLVQDYIGEEETQYF
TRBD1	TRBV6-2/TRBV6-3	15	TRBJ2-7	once	TGTGCCAGCAGTTACTGGGACAGGGGATTCGGCGAGCAGTACTTC	CASSYWDRGFGEQYF
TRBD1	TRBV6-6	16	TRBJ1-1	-	TGTGCCAGCAGCCCCCTACCGAGGACAGGGAACACTGAAGCTTTCTTT	CASSPLPRTGNTEAFF
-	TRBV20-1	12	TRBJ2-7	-	TGCAGTGCTACGGACTCCCTCGACGAGCAGTACTTC	CSATDSLDEQYF
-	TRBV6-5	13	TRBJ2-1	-	TGTGCCAGCAGCCCTCAGGTAACAATGGAGCAGTTCTTC	CASSPQVTMEQFF
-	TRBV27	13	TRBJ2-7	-	TGTGCCAGCAGGGCAGGGAGTCCATACGAGCAGTACTTC	CASRAGSPYEQYF
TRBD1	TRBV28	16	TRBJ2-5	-	TGTGCCAGCAGAGAGACAGGGGTTTATGGCCAAGAGACCCAGTACTTC	CASRETGVYGQETQYF
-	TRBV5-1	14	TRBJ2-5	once	TGCGCCAGCATCTTGGAACCGGGAAGAGAGACCCAGTACTTC	CASILEPGRETQYF
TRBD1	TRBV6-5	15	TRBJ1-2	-	TGTGCCAGCAGTCTATACAGGGGGCGCGGCTATGGCTACACCTTC	CASSLYRGRGYGYTF
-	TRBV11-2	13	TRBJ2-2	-	TGTGCCAGCAGCTCCAAGGGGACCGGGGAGCTGTTTTTT	CASSSKGTGELFF
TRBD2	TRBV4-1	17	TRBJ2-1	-	TGCGCCAGCAGCCCTTTTACTAGCGGGCCCTCCTACAATGAGCAGTTCTTC	CASSPFTSGPSYNEQFF
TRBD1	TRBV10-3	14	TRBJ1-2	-	TGTGCCATCAGCCCTGACAGGGGGCGAGGAGGCTACACCTTC	CAISPDRGRGGYTF
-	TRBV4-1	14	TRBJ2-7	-	TGCGCCAGCAGCCTCCGCGGCCGAGGGAACGAGCAGTACTTC	CASSLRGRGNEQYF
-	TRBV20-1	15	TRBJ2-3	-	TGCAGTGCTAGCCATCCGGGACACCGAACAGATACGCAGTATTTT	CSASHPGHRTDTQYF
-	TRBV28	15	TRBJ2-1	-	TGTGCCAGCACCTTATCGGAGGGTCGCGGCAATGAGCAGTTCTTC	CASTLSEGRGNEQFF
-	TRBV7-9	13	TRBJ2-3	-	TGTGCCAGCCATACGGGAAGCACAGATACGCAGTATTTT	CASHTGSTDTQYF